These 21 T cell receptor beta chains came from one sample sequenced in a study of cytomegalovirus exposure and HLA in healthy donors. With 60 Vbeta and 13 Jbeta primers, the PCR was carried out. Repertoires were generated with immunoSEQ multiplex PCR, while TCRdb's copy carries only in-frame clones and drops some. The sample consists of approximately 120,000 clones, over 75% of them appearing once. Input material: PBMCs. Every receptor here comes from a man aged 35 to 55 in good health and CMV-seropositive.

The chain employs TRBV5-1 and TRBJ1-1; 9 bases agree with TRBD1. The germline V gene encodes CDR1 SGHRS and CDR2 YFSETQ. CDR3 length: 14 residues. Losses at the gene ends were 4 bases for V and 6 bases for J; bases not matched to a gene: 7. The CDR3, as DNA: TGCGCCAGCAGCGGAAACACAGGGGGCCCTGAAGCTTTCTTT. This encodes CASSGNTGGPEAFF.

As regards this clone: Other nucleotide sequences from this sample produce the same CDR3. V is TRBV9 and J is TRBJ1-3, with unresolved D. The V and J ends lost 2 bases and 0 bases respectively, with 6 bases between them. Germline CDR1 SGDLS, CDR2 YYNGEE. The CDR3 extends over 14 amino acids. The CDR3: CASSVSGSGNTIYF. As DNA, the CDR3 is TGTGCCAGCAGCGTTTCGGGCTCTGGAAACACCATATATTTT.

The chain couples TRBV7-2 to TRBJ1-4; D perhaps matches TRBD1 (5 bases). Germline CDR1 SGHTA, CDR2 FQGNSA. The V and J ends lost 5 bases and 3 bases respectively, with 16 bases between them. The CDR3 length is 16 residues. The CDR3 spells CASSPKQSGPNEKLFF. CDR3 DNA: TGTGCCAGCAGCCCCAAACAGTCAGGGCCTAATGAAAAACTGTTTTTT.

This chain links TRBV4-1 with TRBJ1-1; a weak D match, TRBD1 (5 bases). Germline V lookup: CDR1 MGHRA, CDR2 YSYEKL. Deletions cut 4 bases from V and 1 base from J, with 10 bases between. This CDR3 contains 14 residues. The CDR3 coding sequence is TGCGCCAGCAGCCCTTCTCAGGGGAACACTGAAGCTTTCTTT. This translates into CASSPSQGNTEAFF.

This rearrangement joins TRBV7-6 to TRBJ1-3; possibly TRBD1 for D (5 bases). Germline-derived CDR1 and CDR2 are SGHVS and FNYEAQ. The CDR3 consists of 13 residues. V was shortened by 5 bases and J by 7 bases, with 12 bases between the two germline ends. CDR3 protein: CASSSLGRNTIYF. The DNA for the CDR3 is TGTGCCAGCAGCAGCCTGGGGCGGAACACCATATATTTT.

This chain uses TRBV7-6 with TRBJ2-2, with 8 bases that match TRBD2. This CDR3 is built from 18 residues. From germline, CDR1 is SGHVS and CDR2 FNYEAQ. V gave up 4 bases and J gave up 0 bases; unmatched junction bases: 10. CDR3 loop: CASSSIVAGGANTGELFF. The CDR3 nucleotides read TGTGCCAGCAGCTCAATAGTCGCGGGGGGAGCGAACACCGGGGAGCTGTTTTTT.

The CDR3 nucleotides read TGTGCCAGCAGCTTAGCGAGTCATAACTATGGCTACACCTTC. Its translation is CASSLASHNYGYTF. The rearrangement uses TRBV7-9 and TRBJ1-2; D ambiguous. Germline V gives CDR1 SEHNR, CDR2 FQNEAQ (reference sequence). Trimming pared 0 bases from V and 1 base from J, leaving 6 bases between. The CDR3 is 14 residues long.

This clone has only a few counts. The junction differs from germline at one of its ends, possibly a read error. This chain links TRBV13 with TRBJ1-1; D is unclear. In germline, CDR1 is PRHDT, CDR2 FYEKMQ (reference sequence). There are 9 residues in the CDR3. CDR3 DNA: TGTGCCAGCAGCTTAACAGTCAGATTT. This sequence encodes CASSLTVRF.

The CDR3 DNA follows: TGCGCCAGCAGCTTCGAACAGGGGATAAACGAGCAGTACTTC. As protein: CASSFEQGINEQYF. The chain uses TRBV5-1 and TRBJ2-7; 7 nucleotides match TRBD1. The V and J ends lost 2 bases and 5 bases, in that order; junction bases with no gene match: 7. The CDR3 is made up of 14 amino acids. Germline values: CDR1 SGHRS, CDR2 YFSETQ.

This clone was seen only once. CDR3 coding DNA: TGTGCCAGCAGCCAAGAAAGGGCGAGACAGGGGAGTGACTATGGCTACACCTTC. This codes for CASSQERARQGSDYGYTF. The V and J genes are TRBV4-2 and TRBJ1-2; the match to TRBD1 covers 8 bases. Looked up from germline, CDR1 is LGHNA and CDR2 is YNFKEQ. With V trimmed by 0 bases and J by 3 bases, 12 bases remained unmatched. The CDR3 runs 18 residues.

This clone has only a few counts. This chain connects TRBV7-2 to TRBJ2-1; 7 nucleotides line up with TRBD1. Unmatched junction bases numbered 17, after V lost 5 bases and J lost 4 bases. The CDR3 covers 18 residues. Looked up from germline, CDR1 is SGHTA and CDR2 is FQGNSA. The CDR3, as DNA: TGTGCCAGCAGCCTTAGAGGGGAGACGGGACAGCCGTACAATGAGCAGTTCTTC. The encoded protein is CASSLRGETGQPYNEQFF.

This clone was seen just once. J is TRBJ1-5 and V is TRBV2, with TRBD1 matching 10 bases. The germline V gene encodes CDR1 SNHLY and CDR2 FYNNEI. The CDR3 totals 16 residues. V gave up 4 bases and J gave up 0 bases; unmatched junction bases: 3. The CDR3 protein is CASSGGQGDSNQPQHF. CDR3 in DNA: TGTGCCAGCAGTGGAGGACAGGGGGATAGCAATCAGCCCCAGCATTTT.

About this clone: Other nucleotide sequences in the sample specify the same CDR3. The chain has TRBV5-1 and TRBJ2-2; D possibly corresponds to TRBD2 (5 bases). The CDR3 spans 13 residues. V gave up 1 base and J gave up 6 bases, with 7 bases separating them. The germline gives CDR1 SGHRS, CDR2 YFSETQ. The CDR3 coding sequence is TGCGCCAGCAGCTTGCCGGGATCCGGGGAGCTGTTTTTT. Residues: CASSLPGSGELFF.

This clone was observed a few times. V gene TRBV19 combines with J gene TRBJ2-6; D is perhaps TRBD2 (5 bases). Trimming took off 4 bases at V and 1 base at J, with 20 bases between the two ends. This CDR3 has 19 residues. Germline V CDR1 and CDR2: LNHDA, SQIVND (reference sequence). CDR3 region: CASSNPAEVGFSGANVLTF. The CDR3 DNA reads TGTGCCAGTAGTAACCCAGCGGAGGTTGGGTTTTCTGGGGCCAACGTCCTGACTTTC. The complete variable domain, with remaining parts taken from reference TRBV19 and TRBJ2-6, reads DGGITQSPKYLFRKEGQNVTLSCEQNLNHDAMYWYRQDPGQGLRLIYYSQIVNDFQKGDIAEGYSVSREKKESFPLTVTSAQKNPTAFYLCASSNPAEVGFSGANVLTFGAGSRLTVL.

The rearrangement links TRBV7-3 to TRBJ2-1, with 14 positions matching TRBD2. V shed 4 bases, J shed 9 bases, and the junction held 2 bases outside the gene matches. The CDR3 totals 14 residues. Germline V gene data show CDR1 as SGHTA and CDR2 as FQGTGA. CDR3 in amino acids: CASSSGLAGGEQFF. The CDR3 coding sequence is TGTGCCAGCAGCTCCGGACTAGCGGGGGGTGAGCAGTTCTTC.

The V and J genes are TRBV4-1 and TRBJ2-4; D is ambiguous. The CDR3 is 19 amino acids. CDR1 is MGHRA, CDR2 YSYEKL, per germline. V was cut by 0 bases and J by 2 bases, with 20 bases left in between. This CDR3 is CASSQDPHLNQASKNIQYF. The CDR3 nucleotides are TGCGCCAGCAGCCAAGATCCCCACCTCAACCAAGCATCCAAAAACATTCAGTACTTC.

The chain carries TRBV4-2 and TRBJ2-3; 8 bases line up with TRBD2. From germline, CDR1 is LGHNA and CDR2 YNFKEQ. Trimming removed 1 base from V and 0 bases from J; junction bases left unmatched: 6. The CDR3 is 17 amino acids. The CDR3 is CASSQVAGTPSTDTQYF. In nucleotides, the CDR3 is TGTGCCAGCAGCCAAGTAGCGGGGACGCCTAGCACAGATACGCAGTATTTT.

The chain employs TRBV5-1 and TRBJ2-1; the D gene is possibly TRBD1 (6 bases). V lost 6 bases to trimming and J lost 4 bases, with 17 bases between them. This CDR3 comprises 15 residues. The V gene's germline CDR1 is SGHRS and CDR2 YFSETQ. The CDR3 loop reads CASNSGQPKYNEQFF. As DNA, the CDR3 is TGCGCCAGCAATTCGGGACAACCGAAGTACAATGAGCAGTTCTTC.

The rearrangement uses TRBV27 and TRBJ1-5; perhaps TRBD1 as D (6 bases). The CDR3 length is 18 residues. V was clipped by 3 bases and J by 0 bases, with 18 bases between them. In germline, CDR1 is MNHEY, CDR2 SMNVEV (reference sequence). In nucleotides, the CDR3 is TGTGCCAGCAGTTTTCGTCAGGGGTTTGGGTATAGCAATCAGCCCCAGCATTTT. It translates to CASSFRQGFGYSNQPQHF.

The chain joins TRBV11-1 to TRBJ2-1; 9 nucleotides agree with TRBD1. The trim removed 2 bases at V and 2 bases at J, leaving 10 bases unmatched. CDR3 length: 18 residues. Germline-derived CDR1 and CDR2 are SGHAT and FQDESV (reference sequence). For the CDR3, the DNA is TGTGCCAGCAGCTTATCCGGGACAGGGCGGAAGACCTACAATGAGCAGTTCTTC. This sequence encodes CASSLSGTGRKTYNEQFF.

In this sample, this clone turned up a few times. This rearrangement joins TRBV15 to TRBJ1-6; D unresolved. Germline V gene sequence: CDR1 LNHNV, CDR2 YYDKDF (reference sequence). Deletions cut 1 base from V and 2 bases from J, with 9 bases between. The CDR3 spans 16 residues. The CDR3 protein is CATSRAVSPYNSPLHF. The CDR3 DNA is TGTGCCACCAGCAGAGCAGTCTCACCCTATAATTCACCCCTCCACTTT.